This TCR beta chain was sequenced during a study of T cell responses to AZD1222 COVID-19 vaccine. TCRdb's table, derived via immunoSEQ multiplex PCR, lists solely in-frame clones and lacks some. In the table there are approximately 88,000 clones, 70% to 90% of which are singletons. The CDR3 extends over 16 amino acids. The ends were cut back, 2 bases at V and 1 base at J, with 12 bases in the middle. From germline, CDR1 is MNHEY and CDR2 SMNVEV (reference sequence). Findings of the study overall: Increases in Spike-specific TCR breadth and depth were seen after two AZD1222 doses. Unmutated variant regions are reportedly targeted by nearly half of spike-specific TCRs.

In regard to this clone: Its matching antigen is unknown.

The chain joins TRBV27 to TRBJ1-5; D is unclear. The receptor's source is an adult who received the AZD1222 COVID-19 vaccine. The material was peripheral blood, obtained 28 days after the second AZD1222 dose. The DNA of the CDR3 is TGTGCCAGCAGTTTAAGTGGGGAGTGGAGCAATCAGCCCCAGCATTTT. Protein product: CASSLSGEWSNQPQHF.